This entry is about one TCR beta chain. Germline CDR1 and CDR2: MNHEY and SVGAGI. V lost 2 bases, J lost 7 bases, and 12 bases lay in between. The CDR3 is 15 amino acids. The source of the sample is a study of blood T cell repertoires in COVID-19. The assay was immunoSEQ multiplex PCR, and TCRdb's table has in-frame clones only and misses some. The sample consists of 70,000 to 100,000 clones, around 75% of them appearing once. This chain connects TRBV6-5 to TRBJ1-6, with a tentative D call TRBD1 (5 bases). The sample was peripheral blood. The source is a woman aged 45 to 65 with acute or convalescent COVID-19. CDR3: CASSYGGGENSPLHF. The CDR3 nucleotides read TGTGCCAGCAGTTACGGCGGGGGTGAAAATTCACCCCTCCACTTT.